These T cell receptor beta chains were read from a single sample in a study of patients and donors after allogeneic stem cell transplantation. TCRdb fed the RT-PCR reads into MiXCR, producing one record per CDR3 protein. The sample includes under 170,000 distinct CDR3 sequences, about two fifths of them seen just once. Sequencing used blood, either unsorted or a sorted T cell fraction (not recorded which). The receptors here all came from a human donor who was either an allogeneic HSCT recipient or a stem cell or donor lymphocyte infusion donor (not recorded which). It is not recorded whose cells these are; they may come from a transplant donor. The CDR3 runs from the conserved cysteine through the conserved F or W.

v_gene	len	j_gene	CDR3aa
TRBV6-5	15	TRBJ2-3	CASSYGLAVTDTQYF
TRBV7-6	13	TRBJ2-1	CASSAQGYNEQFF
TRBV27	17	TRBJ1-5	CASSSTNDRTYNQPQHF
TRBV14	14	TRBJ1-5	CASSLAGRNQPQHF
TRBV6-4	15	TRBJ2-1	CASSGRGSSYNEQFF
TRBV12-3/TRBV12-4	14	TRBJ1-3	CASSAVLSGNTIYF
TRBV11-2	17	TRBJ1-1	CASSLVGGPTMNTEAFF
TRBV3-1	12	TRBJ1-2	CASVDRNYGYTF
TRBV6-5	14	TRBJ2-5	CASSHGTSKETQYF
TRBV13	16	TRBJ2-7	CASSYGGLAGTYEQYF
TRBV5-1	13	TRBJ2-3	CASSLGLSLTQYF
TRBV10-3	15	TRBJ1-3	CAISWDSPSGNTIYF
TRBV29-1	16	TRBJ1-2	CSVDRGKQGEVGGYTF
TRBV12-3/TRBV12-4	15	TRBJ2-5	CASTPEVAGKETQYF
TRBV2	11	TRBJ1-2	CASSPMGGYTF
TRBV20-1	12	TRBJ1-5	CSARGSNQPQHF
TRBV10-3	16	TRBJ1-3	CAISESVGVPGNTIYF
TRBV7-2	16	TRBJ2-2	CASSLAPDLHTGELFF
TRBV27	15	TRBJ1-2	CASSKTGGAEYGYTF
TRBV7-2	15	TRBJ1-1	CASSPHRDRATEAFF
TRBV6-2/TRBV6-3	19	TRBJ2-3	CASSYSTSGGIKGTDTQYF
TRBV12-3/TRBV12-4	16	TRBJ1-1	CASSPRVGSKNTEAFF
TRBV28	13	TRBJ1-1	CASSSQGSAEAFF
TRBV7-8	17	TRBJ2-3	CASSFRGGLFRTDTQYF
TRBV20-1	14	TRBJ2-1	CSASGRGEYNEQFF
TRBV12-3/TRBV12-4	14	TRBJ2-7	CASRTTGTAYEQYF
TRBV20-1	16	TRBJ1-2	CSAREGVRSTNYGYTF
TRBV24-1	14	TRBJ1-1	CATSGDRVATEAFF
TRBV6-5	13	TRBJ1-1	CASSLGTSTEAFF
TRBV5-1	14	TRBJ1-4	CASSLGTTNEKLFF
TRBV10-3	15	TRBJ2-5	CAISDSGGAGETQYF